This T cell receptor (beta chain) appears in the sequencing data of a study of blood T cell repertoires in COVID-19. Turning to the study itself: Samples came from the United States, Italy and Spain, spanning acute and convalescent COVID-19.

In terms of age and location, participants ranged from about 18 to 90 years and lived in about 25 US areas. From germline, CDR1 is LNHNV and CDR2 YYDKDF (reference sequence). CDR3 length: 15 residues. Between the trimmed V and J ends, which lost 9 bases and 5 bases, there was a span of 20 bases. Produced via immunoSEQ multiplex PCR; TCRdb's table is partial and in-frame only. The sample consists of around 380,000 clones, about 87% of them appearing once. Sequenced input: PBMCs or T cells enriched from blood (not recorded which). This sequence was found in a man aged 25-45 years who had recovered from COVID-19. The genes are TRBV15 and TRBJ2-1; D might be TRBD1 (6 bases). The chain's CDR3 is CATGKGVGKHNEQFF. The CDR3 region has the DNA TGTGCCACAGGCAAGGGGGTGGGAAAGCACAATGAGCAGTTCTTC. Based on the CDR3 plus reference TRBV15 and TRBJ2-1, the full variable domain is DAMVIQNPRYQVTQFGKPVTLSCSQTLNHNVMYWYQQKSSQAPKLLFHYYDKDFNNEADTPDNFQSRRPNTSFCFLDIRSPGLGDTAMYLCATGKGVGKHNEQFFGPGTRLTVL.